This T cell receptor (beta chain) is from a study of T cells after yellow fever vaccination. On the study more broadly: Low-cell-number fractions underwent preparation using SMART-Seq v4 Ultra Low Input. Whole-study results and caveats: Compared with primary, the secondary response was weaker and peaked at day 5, not 15. After the booster, 96% of CD4 and more than 85% of CD8 primary-response clones were re-detected.

There are many counts of this clonotype. Its specificity is not known. TCRdb fed the 5' RACE reads into MiXCR, producing one record per CDR3 protein. The repertoire has about 360,000 distinct CDR3 sequences, around 6.4% of them found once; the top ten carry over 12%. Material: PBMCs, obtained 5 days after the yellow fever booster vaccination. This receptor was taken from a man aged 25 to 40 who received the YFV17D yellow fever vaccine.

The CDR3 bases are TGTGCCAGCAGTTACGCAGAACTAGGAGGGCAGTTCTTC. Translated, it gives CASSYAELGGQFF. The chain recombines TRBV6-2 or TRBV6-3 with TRBJ2-1; tentative D call: TRBD2 (5 bases). The CDR3 covers 13 residues. Trimming left V 2 bases short and J 12 bases short, with 14 bases between. CDR1 and CDR2 (germline): MNHEY, SVGEGT.